This T cell receptor beta chain was captured in a study of neurological immune-mediated disorders. This clonotype has at least ten counts. Trimming took off 5 bases at V and 4 bases at J, with 12 bases between the two ends. The CDR3 sequence is 12 residues long. Germline V gene data show CDR1 as SQVTM and CDR2 as ANQGSEA. Time point denoted: longitudinal time-point 2. TCRdb ran MiXCR on the 5' RACE reads and lists one entry per CDR3 protein. The sample lists some 60,000 distinct CDR3 sequences; roughly 10% were seen once. V is TRBV29-1 and J is TRBJ2-7; D might be TRBD2 (6 bases). The source of this sequence is a man aged 25 to 40 in good health. Material: PBMCs. CDR3 DNA sequence: TGCAGCGTTACCGGGAGTCCTTACGAGCAGTACTTC. Protein: CSVTGSPYEQYF.